This entry lists 8 T cell receptor beta chains sequenced from one sample in a study of blood T cells in healthy people across ages. A second PCR of roughly 6 to 12 cycles used a sample-barcoded 5' primer and a J-beta primer mix. TCRdb used MiXCR to reprocess the 5' RACE reads, holding one entry per CDR3 protein. The sample has about 900,000 distinct CDR3 sequences; under 80% are singletons. The sequenced material came from blood. The receptors stem from a man aged 25 to 40 in good health.

The chain uses TRBV7-2 and TRBJ2-1; the D gene is possibly TRBD1 (5 bases). The CDR3 consists of 15 residues. Germline V gives CDR1 SGHTA, CDR2 FQGNSA. The V and J ends lost 3 bases and 4 bases respectively, with 13 bases between them. The DNA for the CDR3 is TGTGCCAGCAGCTTCAATCAGGGCCCATACAATGAGCAGTTCTTC. It codes for CASSFNQGPYNEQFF. Full variable domain (missing parts from reference TRBV7-2 and TRBJ2-1): GAGVSQSPSNKVTEKGKDVELRCDPISGHTALYWYRQSLGQGLEFLIYFQGNSAPDKSGLPSDRFSAERTGGSVSTLTIQRTQQEDSAVYLCASSFNQGPYNEQFFGPGTRLTVL.

In its sample, this clonotype was seen a few times. The chain is built from TRBV6-2 or TRBV6-3 and TRBJ1-4; D unclear. Germline lookup yields CDR1 MNHEY and CDR2 SVGEGT. The CDR3 consists of 13 residues. The V and J ends lost 5 bases and 7 bases respectively, with 11 bases between them. CDR3 coding DNA: TGTGCCAGCAGTGTTCGGCCTTCTGAAAAACTGTTTTTT. Amino acid sequence: CASSVRPSEKLFF.

This clonotype appeared a few times. The chain links TRBV6-5 to TRBJ2-1; 11 nucleotides agree with TRBD2. The length of the CDR3 is 15 residues. CDR1 and CDR2 (germline): MNHEY, SVGAGI. J was trimmed by 4 bases and V by 6 bases; bases with no gene match: 5. CDR3 bases: TGTGCCAGCAGGCCACTAGCGGGGGTTTACAATGAGCAGTTCTTC. The encoded protein is CASRPLAGVYNEQFF.

This clonotype was detected once. One junction end disagrees with the germline gene, perhaps due to a read error. The chain is built from TRBV24-1 and TRBJ2-2; D could derive from TRBD1 or TRBD2 (5 bases each). CDR3 length: 13 amino acids. Per germline, CDR1 KGHDR and CDR2 SFDVKD. The CDR3 DNA follows: TGTGCCACAGGGGACCACTACACGGGGGAGCTGTTTTTT. The encoded protein is CATGDHYTGELFF.

This clonotype was counted between two and nine times. J is TRBJ1-2 and V is TRBV20-1; TRBD1 agrees at 8 bases. Per germline, CDR1 DFQATT and CDR2 SNEGSKA (reference sequence). This CDR3 is built from 14 residues. V gave up 1 base and J gave up 2 bases; unmatched junction bases: 3. CDR3 DNA sequence: TGCAGTGCTAGAGCCGGACAGGGAAACTATGGCTACACCTTC. Translating it yields CSARAGQGNYGYTF.

The rearrangement joins TRBV3-1 to TRBJ2-1; D possibly corresponds to TRBD1 (6 bases). Germline CDR1 reads LGHDT; CDR2 reads YNNKEL (reference sequence). This CDR3 contains 13 residues. Trimming took off 7 bases at V and 6 bases at J, with 13 bases between the two ends. The DNA for the CDR3 is TGTGCCAGCACCCGGGTACAGGGCAATGAGCAGTTCTTC. Amino acid sequence: CASTRVQGNEQFF.

The chain recombines TRBV12-5 with TRBJ2-7, with 7 bases lining up with TRBD1. Germline loops: CDR1 LGHNT, CDR2 FRNRAP. The CDR3 length is 14 residues. With V trimmed by 3 bases and J by 2 bases, 4 bases remained unmatched. The CDR3 nucleotides are TGTGCTAGTGGTTTTGGGACAGAACCCTACGAGCAGTACTTC. Protein product: CASGFGTEPYEQYF.

The chain employs TRBV3-1 and TRBJ2-1, with 13 nucleotides matching TRBD2. The ends lost 6 bases at V and 4 bases at J; junction bases unmatched: 3. CDR3 length: 15 amino acids. Per germline, CDR1 LGHDT and CDR2 YNNKEL (reference sequence). The CDR3 reads CASRSGLAGYNEQFF. DNA for the CDR3: TGTGCCAGCAGGTCGGGACTAGCGGGGTACAATGAGCAGTTCTTC.